The T cell receptor beta chain under discussion was sequenced for a study of T cells in Graves' hyperthyroidism and ophthalmopathy. General study results and limits: In blood, most of the thyroid clonotypes expanded above 0.001 were also present. In the analysis, a 13 V-J model separated ophthalmopathy from stable hyperthyroidism.

RNA transcripts provided the source from which TCR beta CDR3 regions were amplified. The HTBI primer set served for first-round RT-PCR of the TCR CDR3. TCRdb used MiXCR to reprocess the multiplex PCR reads, holding one entry per CDR3 protein. Of a few hundred thousand distinct CDR3 sequences in the sample, approximately 13% are singletons; the top ten hold 9.2%. From germline, CDR1 is DFQATT and CDR2 SNEGSKA (reference sequence). With 4 bases clipped from V and 7 bases from J, the junction kept 4 bases outside the gene matches. The CDR3 length is 12 residues. This clonotype was seen just once. Its antigen is still unknown. A much larger clone sits a single nucleotide away, making a read error possible. Exclusion of patients followed from uncontrolled infection, other autoimmune disease, pregnancy or lactation.

The sample was blood. The TCR sequence derives from a woman aged 18-29 years with Graves' hyperthyroidism. The chain carries TRBV20-1 and TRBJ1-5, with 7 bases matching TRBD1. The CDR3 DNA reads as TGCAGTGCTACCGACAGGGAACAGCCCCAGCATTTT. It codes for CSATDREQPQHF.